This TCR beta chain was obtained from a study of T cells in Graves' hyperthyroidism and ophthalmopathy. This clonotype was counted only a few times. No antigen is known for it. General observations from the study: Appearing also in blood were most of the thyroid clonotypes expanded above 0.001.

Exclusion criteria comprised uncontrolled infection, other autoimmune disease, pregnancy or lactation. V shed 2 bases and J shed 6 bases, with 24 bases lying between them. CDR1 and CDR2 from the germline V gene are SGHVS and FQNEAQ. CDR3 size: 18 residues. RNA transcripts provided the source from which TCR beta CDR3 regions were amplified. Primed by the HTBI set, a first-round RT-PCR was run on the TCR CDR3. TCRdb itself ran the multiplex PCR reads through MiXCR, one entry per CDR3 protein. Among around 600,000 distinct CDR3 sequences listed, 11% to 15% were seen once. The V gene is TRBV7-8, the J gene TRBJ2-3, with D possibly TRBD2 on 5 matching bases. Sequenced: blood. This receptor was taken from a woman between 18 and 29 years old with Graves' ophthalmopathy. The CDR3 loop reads CASSLLLFGSRRQDTQYF. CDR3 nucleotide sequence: TGTGCCAGCAGCTTACTTCTCTTTGGTAGCCGGAGGCAGGATACGCAGTATTTT.